Reported below is one T cell receptor beta chain. The record originates from a study of T cells in women clearing cervical HPV infection. The table came from immunoSEQ multiplex PCR; TCRdb's copy has only in-frame clones and leaves some out. In all, the sample yields tens of thousands of clones. The sample consisted of blood buffy coat. The source of this sequence is a woman between 18 and 70 years old with a cervical HPV16 infection that either progressed to CIN3+ or cleared (not recorded which).

CDR3 DNA, as far as it was read: TGTGCCAGCAGCCTCCGGGACAGGGGTTATTCACCG. Translated, it gives CASSLRDRGYSP. The complete CDR3 reads CASSLRDRGYSPLFF. The rearrangement uses TRBV5-6 and TRBJ2-2; 10 positions agree with TRBD1. The sequenced fragment ends 3 residues before the CDR3 boundary, so the rest is inferred from the germline J gene. Germline-derived CDR1 and CDR2 are SGHDT and YYEEEE. The CDR3 sequence is 15 residues long.